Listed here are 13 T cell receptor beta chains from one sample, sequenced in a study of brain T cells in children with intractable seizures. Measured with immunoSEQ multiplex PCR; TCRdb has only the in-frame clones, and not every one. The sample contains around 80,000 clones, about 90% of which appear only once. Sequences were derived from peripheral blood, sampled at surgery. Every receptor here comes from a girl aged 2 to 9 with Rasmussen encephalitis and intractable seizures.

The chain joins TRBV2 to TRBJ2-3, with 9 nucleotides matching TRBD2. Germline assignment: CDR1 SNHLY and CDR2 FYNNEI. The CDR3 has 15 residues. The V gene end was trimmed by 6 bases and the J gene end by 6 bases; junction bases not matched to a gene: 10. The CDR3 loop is CASSSTSGALDTQYF. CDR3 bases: TGTGCCAGCAGCTCGACTAGCGGTGCTCTGGATACGCAGTATTTT.

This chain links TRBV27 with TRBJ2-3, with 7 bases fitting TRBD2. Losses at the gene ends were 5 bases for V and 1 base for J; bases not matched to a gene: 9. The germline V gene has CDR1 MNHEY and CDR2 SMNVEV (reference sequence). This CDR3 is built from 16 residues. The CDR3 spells CASSPRGVVGTDTQYF. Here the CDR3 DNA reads TGTGCCAGCAGTCCCCGGGGGGTCGTCGGCACAGATACGCAGTATTTT.

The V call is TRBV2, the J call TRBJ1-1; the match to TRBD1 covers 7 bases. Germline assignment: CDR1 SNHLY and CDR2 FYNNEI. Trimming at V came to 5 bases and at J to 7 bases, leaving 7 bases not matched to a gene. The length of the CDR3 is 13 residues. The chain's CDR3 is CASSYDRADEAFF. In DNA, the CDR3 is TGTGCCAGCAGTTATGACAGGGCGGATGAAGCTTTCTTT.

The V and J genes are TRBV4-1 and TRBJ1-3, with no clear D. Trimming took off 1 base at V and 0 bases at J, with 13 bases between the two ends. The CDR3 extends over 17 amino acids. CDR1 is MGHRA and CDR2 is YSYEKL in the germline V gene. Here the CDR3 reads CASSQASETRSGNTIYF. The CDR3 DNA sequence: TGCGCCAGCAGCCAAGCTTCCGAGACGCGCTCTGGAAACACCATATATTTT.

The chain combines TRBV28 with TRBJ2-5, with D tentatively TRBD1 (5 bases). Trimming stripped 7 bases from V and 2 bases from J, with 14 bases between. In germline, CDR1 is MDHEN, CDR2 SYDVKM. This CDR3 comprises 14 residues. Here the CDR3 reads CASKPGPQQETQYF. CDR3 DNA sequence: TGTGCCAGCAAGCCAGGGCCCCAACAAGAGACCCAGTACTTC.

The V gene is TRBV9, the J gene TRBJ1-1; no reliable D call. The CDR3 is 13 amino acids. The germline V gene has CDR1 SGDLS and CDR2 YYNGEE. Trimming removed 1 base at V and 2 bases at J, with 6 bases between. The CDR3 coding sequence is TGTGCCAGCAGCGTACAGGAAAACACTGAAGCTTTCTTT. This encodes CASSVQENTEAFF. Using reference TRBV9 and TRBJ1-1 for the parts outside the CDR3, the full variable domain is DSGVTQTPKHLITATGQRVTLRCSPRSGDLSVYWYQQSLDQGLQFLIQYYNGEERAKGNILERFSAQQFPDLHSELNLSSLELGDSALYFCASSVQENTEAFFGQGTRLTVV.

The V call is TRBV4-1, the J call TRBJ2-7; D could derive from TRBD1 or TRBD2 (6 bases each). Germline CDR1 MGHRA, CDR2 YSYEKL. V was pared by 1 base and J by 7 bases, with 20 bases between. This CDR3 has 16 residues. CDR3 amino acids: CASSQVTPGAAGEQYF. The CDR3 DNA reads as TGCGCCAGCAGCCAAGTCACCCCGGGGGCGGCCGGGGAGCAGTACTTC.

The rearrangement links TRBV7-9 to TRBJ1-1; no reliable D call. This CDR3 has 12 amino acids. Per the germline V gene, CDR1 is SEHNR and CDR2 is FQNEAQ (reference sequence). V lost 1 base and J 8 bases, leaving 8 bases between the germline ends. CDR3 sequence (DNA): TGTGCCAGCAGCTTAGGGTTTTCGGAAGCTTTCTTT. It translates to CASSLGFSEAFF.

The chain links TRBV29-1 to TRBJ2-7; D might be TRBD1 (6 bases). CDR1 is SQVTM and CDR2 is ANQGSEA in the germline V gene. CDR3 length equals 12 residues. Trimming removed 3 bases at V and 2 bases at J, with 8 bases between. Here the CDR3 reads CSVDTGTYEQYF. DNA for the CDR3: TGCAGCGTTGATACAGGGACCTACGAGCAGTACTTC.

The CDR3 here is CASSLIGTGNTEAFF. The CDR3 DNA reads TGTGCCAGCAGCTTAATTGGGACAGGGAACACTGAAGCTTTCTTT. This chain links TRBV7-2 with TRBJ1-1; 8 bases align to TRBD1. V shed 2 bases and J 1 base; nucleotides not matched to a gene: 3. Germline V gives CDR1 SGHTA, CDR2 FQGNSA. This CDR3 contains 15 residues.

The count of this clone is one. CDR3 sequence reads: CASRTGNLLSGNTIYF. CDR3 DNA: TGTGCCAGCAGGACAGGCAACCTTCTCTCTGGAAACACCATATATTTT. This chain links TRBV2 with TRBJ1-3; a weak D match, TRBD1 (6 bases). The germline gives CDR1 SNHLY, CDR2 FYNNEI. This CDR3 spans 16 amino acids. V was pared by 6 bases and J by 0 bases, with 15 bases between. The variable domain in full, completed from reference TRBV2 and TRBJ1-3, reads EPEVTQTPSHQVTQMGQEVILRCVPISNHLYFYWYRQILGQKVEFLVSFYNNEISEKSEIFDDQFSVERPDGSNFTLKIRSTKLEDSAMYFCASRTGNLLSGNTIYFGEGSWLTVV.

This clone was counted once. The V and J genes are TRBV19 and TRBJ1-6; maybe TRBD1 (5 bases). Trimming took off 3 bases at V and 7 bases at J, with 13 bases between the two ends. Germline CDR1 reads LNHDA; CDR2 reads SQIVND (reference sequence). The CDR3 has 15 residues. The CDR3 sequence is CASSMGQGKNSPLHF. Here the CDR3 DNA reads TGTGCCAGTAGTATGGGCCAGGGAAAGAATTCACCCCTCCACTTT.

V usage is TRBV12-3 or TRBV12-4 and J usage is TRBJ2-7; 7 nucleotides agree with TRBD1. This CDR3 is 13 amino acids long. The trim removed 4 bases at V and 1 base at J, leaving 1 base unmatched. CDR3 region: CASSWDSSYEQYF. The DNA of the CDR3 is TGTGCCAGCAGTTGGGACAGTTCCTACGAGCAGTACTTC.